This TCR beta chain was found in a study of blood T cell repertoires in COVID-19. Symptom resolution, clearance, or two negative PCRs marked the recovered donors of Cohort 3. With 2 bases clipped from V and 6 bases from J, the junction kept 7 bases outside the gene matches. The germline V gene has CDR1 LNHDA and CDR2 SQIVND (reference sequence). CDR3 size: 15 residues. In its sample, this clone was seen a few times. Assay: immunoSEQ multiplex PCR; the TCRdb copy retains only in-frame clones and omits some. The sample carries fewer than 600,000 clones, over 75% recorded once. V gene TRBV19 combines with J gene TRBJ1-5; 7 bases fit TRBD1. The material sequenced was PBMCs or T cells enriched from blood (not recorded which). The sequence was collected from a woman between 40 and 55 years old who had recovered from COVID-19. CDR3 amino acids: CASSIIQGIRQPQHF. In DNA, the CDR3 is TGTGCCAGTAGTATAATACAGGGGATTCGTCAGCCCCAGCATTTT. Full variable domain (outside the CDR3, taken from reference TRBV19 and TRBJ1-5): DGGITQSPKYLFRKEGQNVTLSCEQNLNHDAMYWYRQDPGQGLRLIYYSQIVNDFQKGDIAEGYSVSREKKESFPLTVTSAQKNPTAFYLCASSIIQGIRQPQHFGDGTRLSIL.